The 8 T cell receptor beta chains listed next were all sequenced from one sample in a study of T cell changes during pregnancy in multiple sclerosis. The assay was immunoSEQ multiplex PCR, and TCRdb's table has in-frame clones only and misses some. The sample shows 45,000 to 55,000 clones, approximately 94% of them seen only once. The input for sequencing was CD8+ T cells from peripheral blood mononuclear cells, taken before pregnancy. The source of these receptors is a female donor with multiple sclerosis, enrolled in a pregnancy study.

The chain joins TRBV27 to TRBJ2-2, with D perhaps TRBD1 (7 bases). Germline CDR1 reads MNHEY; CDR2 reads SMNVEV (reference sequence). Between the trimmed V and J ends, which lost 2 bases and 4 bases, there was a span of 11 bases. CDR3 length: 15 amino acids. The CDR3 bases are TGTGCCAGCAGTTTACGTCAGGGGGGCACCGGGGAGCTGTTTTTT. This translates into CASSLRQGGTGELFF.

The chain is built from TRBV16 and TRBJ1-3, with D unclear. This CDR3 has 13 amino acids. Germline V gene lookup returns CDR1 KGHSY and CDR2 FQNENV. V dropped 5 bases and J dropped 9 bases, with 14 bases sitting between them. The CDR3 reads CASSTTREGTIYF. CDR3 in DNA: TGTGCCAGCAGCACCACGCGGGAAGGCACCATATATTTT.

J is TRBJ2-7 and V is TRBV11-2; the D gene is possibly TRBD1 (5 bases). This CDR3 has 13 amino acids. The germline gives CDR1 SGHAT, CDR2 FQNNGV. Between the trimmed V and J ends, which lost 3 bases and 2 bases, there was a span of 8 bases. The DNA of the CDR3 is TGTGCCAGCAGCTTGGACAACCCCTACGAGCAGTACTTC. Its translation: CASSLDNPYEQYF.

This rearrangement joins TRBV30 to TRBJ2-7; 11 nucleotides match TRBD2. The V and J ends lost 7 bases and 5 bases, in that order; junction bases with no gene match: 13. Germline values: CDR1 GTSNPN, CDR2 SVGIG (reference sequence). This CDR3 spans 15 amino acids. Here the CDR3 DNA reads TGTGCCTCAGATCACATAGCGGGAGGGCCTGACGAGCAGTACTTC. This gives the protein CASDHIAGGPDEQYF.

CDR3 in amino acids: CASSGRTSFGSTDTQYF. The CDR3 nucleotides read TGCGCCAGCAGTGGGAGGACTAGCTTTGGGTCGACAGATACGCAGTATTTT. This chain connects TRBV10-2 to TRBJ2-3; the match to TRBD2 covers 8 bases. The CDR3 length is 17 residues. Germline CDR1 and CDR2: WSHSY and SAAADI. V was clipped by 4 bases and J by 3 bases; unmatched bases: 12.

V is TRBV28 and J is TRBJ1-1; 9 bases line up with TRBD1. The V segment lost 8 bases and the J segment 4 bases; nucleotides outside the gene matches: 8. Germline V CDR1 and CDR2: MDHEN, SYDVKM. This CDR3 is 14 amino acids long. The CDR3 is CASSKGTGFTEAFF. CDR3 in DNA: TGTGCCAGCTCAAAAGGGACAGGGTTCACTGAAGCTTTCTTT.

CDR3 region: CASSLYSGEQYF. The CDR3 coding sequence is TGTGCCAGCAGCTTATATAGCGGGGAGCAGTACTTC. The chain is built from TRBV7-9 and TRBJ2-7; TRBD2 agrees at 7 bases. The CDR3 has 12 residues. Germline V gene sequence: CDR1 SEHNR, CDR2 FQNEAQ (reference sequence). Unmatched junction bases numbered 2, after V lost 2 bases and J lost 7 bases.

The J gene is TRBJ2-7, the V gene TRBV5-6; the match to TRBD2 covers 8 bases. The CDR3 sequence is 15 residues long. Germline CDR1 and CDR2: SGHDT and YYEEEE. V dropped 0 bases and J dropped 1; count of bases not matched to a gene: 3. CDR3 bases: TGTGCCAGCAGCTTGGCTTTAGCGGGATCCTACGAGCAGTACTTC. It specifies CASSLALAGSYEQYF.